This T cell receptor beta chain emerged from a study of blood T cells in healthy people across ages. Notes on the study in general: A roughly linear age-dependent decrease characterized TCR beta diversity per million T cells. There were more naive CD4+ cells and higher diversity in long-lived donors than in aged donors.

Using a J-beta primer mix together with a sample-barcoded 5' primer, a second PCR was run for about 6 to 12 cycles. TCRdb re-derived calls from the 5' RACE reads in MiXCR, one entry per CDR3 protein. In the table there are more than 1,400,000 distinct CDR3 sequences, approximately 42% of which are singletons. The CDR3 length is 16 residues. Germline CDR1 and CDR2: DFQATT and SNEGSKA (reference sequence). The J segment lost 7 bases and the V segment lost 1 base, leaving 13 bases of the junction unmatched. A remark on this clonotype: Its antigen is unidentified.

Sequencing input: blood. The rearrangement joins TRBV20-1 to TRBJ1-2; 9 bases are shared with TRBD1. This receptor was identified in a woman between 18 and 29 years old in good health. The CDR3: CSARAGQGPLVSGYTF. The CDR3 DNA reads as TGCAGTGCTAGAGCCGGACAGGGGCCTCTAGTCTCTGGCTACACCTTC.